This T cell receptor beta chain stems from a study of patients and donors after allogeneic stem cell transplantation. Trimming left V 9 bases short and J 1 base short, with 12 bases between. Germline CDR1 and CDR2: MNHEY and SVGAGI. This CDR3 is 14 amino acids long. This clonotype appeared many times. TCRdb reprocessed the RT-PCR reads with MiXCR, giving one entry per CDR3 protein. The data show fewer than 500,000 distinct CDR3 sequences, 16% seen once. This clonotype was sampled from a human donor who was either an allogeneic HSCT recipient or a stem cell or donor lymphocyte infusion donor (not recorded which). It is not recorded whose cells these are; they may come from a transplant donor. The chain combines TRBV6-5 with TRBJ2-2; D not certain. Specimen: blood, either unsorted or a sorted T cell fraction (not recorded which). Written as DNA, the CDR3 is TGTGCCAGTTCTTATTCAGGGAACACCGGGGAGCTGTTTTTT. This codes for CASSYSGNTGELFF.